Below are 2 T cell receptor beta chains sequenced from a single sample in a study of blood T cell repertoires in COVID-19. Sequencing was performed with immunoSEQ multiplex PCR; in TCRdb, only in-frame clones are kept and a portion is missing. The sample lists around 42,000 clones; around four fifths were seen once. Sequenced input: peripheral blood. The receptors originated from a woman at least 80 years old with acute or convalescent COVID-19.

The rearrangement links TRBV7-6 to TRBJ1-2, with TRBD1 matching 9 bases. The CDR3 sequence is 16 residues long. From germline, CDR1 is SGHVS and CDR2 FNYEAQ. J was trimmed by 6 bases and V by 3 bases; bases with no gene match: 11. The CDR3 region is CASSLGQGGISNGYTF. Written as DNA, the CDR3 is TGTGCCAGCAGCTTGGGACAGGGTGGGATCAGCAATGGCTACACCTTC.

The genes are TRBV10-3 and TRBJ1-3; D is perhaps TRBD1 (6 bases). Trimming stripped 6 bases from V and 0 bases from J, with 12 bases between. Germline CDR1 ENHRY, CDR2 SYGVKD. There are 15 residues in the CDR3. DNA for the CDR3: TGTGCCATCAGGACTACAGGGTCCTCTGGAAACACCATATATTTT. This encodes CAIRTTGSSGNTIYF.